The 22 T cell receptor beta chains in this list originate from one sample, sequenced in a study of CD8 T cells in ankylosing spondylitis. TCRdb recomputed calls from the 5' RACE reads with MiXCR, one row per CDR3 protein. The profile shows tens of thousands of distinct CDR3 sequences, around 30% of them singletons. The source material was blood, either unsorted or a sorted T cell fraction (not recorded which). The receptors derive from a male donor with ankylosing spondylitis or in good health (not recorded which).

The rearrangement uses TRBV7-6 and TRBJ2-1; 12 nucleotides agree with TRBD2. Per germline, CDR1 SGHVS and CDR2 FNYEAQ. The CDR3 is made up of 17 amino acids. The V and J ends lost 2 bases and 8 bases, in that order; junction bases with no gene match: 10. Here the CDR3 reads CASSLNLRLAGAHEQFF. In nucleotides, the CDR3 is TGTGCCAGCAGCTTAAACCTACGACTAGCGGGAGCCCATGAGCAGTTCTTC.

The V call is TRBV7-9, the J call TRBJ2-7; the match to TRBD2 covers 7 bases. V lost 5 bases, J lost 2 bases, and 12 bases stayed unmatched. CDR1 is SEHNR and CDR2 is FQNEAQ in the germline V gene (reference sequence). The CDR3 is 16 amino acids. This CDR3 is CASSETLLASTYEQYF. In DNA form, the CDR3 reads TGTGCCAGCAGCGAGACCCTACTAGCGAGTACCTACGAGCAGTACTTC.

V usage is TRBV9 and J usage is TRBJ2-3; D is uncertain. Germline assignment: CDR1 SGDLS and CDR2 YYNGEE. Trimming left V 0 bases short and J 5 bases short, with 7 bases between. This CDR3 has 13 amino acids. CDR3 loop: CASSVVTRDTQYF. In DNA form, the CDR3 reads TGTGCCAGCAGCGTAGTGACGAGAGATACGCAGTATTTT.

This clonotype was detected only once. The chain employs TRBV29-1 and TRBJ1-5; the match to TRBD1 covers 10 bases. V shed 5 bases and J 4 bases; nucleotides not matched to a gene: 2. Germline V CDR1 and CDR2: SQVTM, ANQGSEA. The CDR3 loop spans 13 amino acids. CDR3 residues: CSVKGQGNQPQHF. The CDR3 DNA sequence: TGCAGCGTTAAGGGACAGGGGAATCAGCCCCAGCATTTT.

As DNA, the CDR3 is TGTGCCAGCAGCGAGAGGGACAACGAGCAGTACTTC. The encoded protein is CASSERDNEQYF. The V gene is TRBV4-2, the J gene TRBJ2-7; a weak D match, TRBD1 (6 bases). The germline V gene encodes CDR1 LGHNA and CDR2 YNFKEQ. V was pared by 5 bases and J by 5 bases, with 10 bases between. CDR3 length equals 12 residues.

This sequence joins TRBV3-1 and TRBJ2-3; the D gene is possibly TRBD2 (5 bases). The CDR3 has 15 residues. Germline V gene sequence: CDR1 LGHDT, CDR2 YNNKEL (reference sequence). Deletions cut 0 bases from V and 1 base from J, with 8 bases between. This chain's CDR3 is CASSQDWRGTDTQYF. The CDR3 coding sequence is TGTGCCAGCAGCCAAGACTGGCGGGGCACAGATACGCAGTATTTT.

The sample holds a few counts of this clonotype. The rearrangement joins TRBV5-1 to TRBJ2-7, with D tentatively TRBD2 (6 bases). The V gene lost 6 bases and the J gene lost 0 bases, with 13 bases spanning the gap. The CDR3 runs to 14 residues. The germline gives CDR1 SGHRS, CDR2 YFSETQ. The CDR3 loop is CASTPGGTSYEQYF. The DNA of the CDR3 is TGCGCCAGCACCCCTGGCGGGACCTCCTACGAGCAGTACTTC.

The CDR3 sequence: CATRGDTGEQFF. CDR3 nucleotides: TGTGCCACCAGGGGGGATACGGGAGAGCAGTTCTTC. The V gene is TRBV24-1, the J gene TRBJ2-1, with D perhaps assigned TRBD1 or TRBD2 (5 bases each). The CDR3 is made up of 12 amino acids. Trimming stripped 7 bases from V and 10 bases from J, with 13 bases between. From germline, CDR1 is KGHDR and CDR2 SFDVKD.

The chain employs TRBV5-1 and TRBJ1-3; D remains unclear. CDR1 is SGHRS, CDR2 YFSETQ, per germline. Trimming pared 2 bases from V and 0 bases from J, leaving 3 bases between. CDR3 length equals 13 residues. The CDR3 spells CASSFGSGNTIYF. DNA for the CDR3: TGCGCCAGCAGCTTTGGCTCTGGAAACACCATATATTTT.

V is TRBV7-9 and J is TRBJ2-3, with 13 bases aligning to TRBD2. CDR3 length: 16 residues. V shed 6 bases and J 4 bases; nucleotides not matched to a gene: 7. The germline V gene has CDR1 SEHNR and CDR2 FQNEAQ (reference sequence). The CDR3 region is CASSLGLAGVADTQYF. CDR3 nucleotide sequence: TGTGCCAGCAGTCTCGGACTAGCGGGGGTGGCAGATACGCAGTATTTT.

The chain links TRBV20-1 to TRBJ2-7; TRBD1 might be the D (6 bases). The CDR3 is 14 amino acids. Trimming took off 0 bases at V and 4 bases at J, with 13 bases between the two ends. The germline gives CDR1 DFQATT, CDR2 SNEGSKA (reference sequence). In DNA, the CDR3 is TGCAGTGCTAGAGATAGGACAGAAGGTTACGAGCAGTACGTC. The encoded protein is CSARDRTEGYEQYV.

The rearrangement links TRBV20-1 to TRBJ1-1; TRBD1 matches at 8 bases. The CDR3 loop spans 14 amino acids. Per the germline V gene, CDR1 is DFQATT and CDR2 is SNEGSKA (reference sequence). V gave up 5 bases and J gave up 5 bases; unmatched junction bases: 10. The CDR3 spells CSASLGQGRTEAFF. For the CDR3, the DNA is TGCAGTGCTTCCCTCGGACAGGGTCGAACTGAAGCTTTCTTT.

This clonotype was seen a few times. The chain is built from TRBV5-1 and TRBJ1-1; possibly TRBD1 for D (5 bases). Germline V gene data show CDR1 as SGHRS and CDR2 as YFSETQ. CDR3 length: 14 residues. V lost 4 bases to trimming and J lost 0 bases, with 10 bases between them. The CDR3 protein is CASSPLRVNTEAFF. The CDR3 region has the DNA TGCGCCAGCAGCCCGCTCAGGGTGAACACTGAAGCTTTCTTT.

The V gene is TRBV5-1, the J gene TRBJ2-5; D gene unclear. From germline, CDR1 is SGHRS and CDR2 YFSETQ. V lost 1 base, J lost 1 base, and 17 bases lay in between. The CDR3 totals 17 residues. The CDR3 protein is CASSLRKTDIFQETQYF. The DNA for the CDR3 is TGCGCCAGCAGCTTGAGGAAAACCGACATATTCCAAGAGACCCAGTACTTC.

There are a few counts of this clonotype. The J gene is TRBJ2-2, the V gene TRBV7-3, with D maybe TRBD1 (5 bases). Deletions cut 1 base from V and 13 bases from J, with 13 bases between. CDR3 length equals 13 residues. The germline CDR1 and CDR2 sequences are SGHTA and FQGTGA. The CDR3 sequence: CASSLRPGARLFF. The CDR3 DNA sequence: TGTGCCAGCAGCTTAAGGCCTGGGGCTAGGCTGTTTTTT.

This clonotype was observed a few times. The chain links TRBV6-2 or TRBV6-3 to TRBJ2-5; 10 bases are shared with TRBD2. J lost 4 bases, V lost 5 bases, and 10 bases had no gene match. The CDR3 contains 16 residues. Germline CDR1 reads MNHEY; CDR2 reads SVGEGT. The CDR3 DNA sequence: TGTGCCAGCAGTCCCGGACTAGCGGACTCCAGAGAGACCCAGTACTTC. Translated: CASSPGLADSRETQYF.

This clonotype has a handful of counts. This sequence joins TRBV6-5 and TRBJ1-1; 10 positions agree with TRBD1. V shed 0 bases, J shed 10 bases, and the junction held 5 bases outside the gene matches. Germline values: CDR1 MNHEY, CDR2 SVGAGI. This CDR3 contains 14 residues. This CDR3 is CASSYSMGQGTAFF. The CDR3 DNA reads as TGTGCCAGCAGTTACTCGATGGGACAGGGGACAGCTTTCTTT.

The rearrangement uses TRBV12-5 and TRBJ2-5; D uncertain. Per the germline V gene, CDR1 is LGHNT and CDR2 is FRNRAP. Trimming cost V 1 base and J 4 bases, with 13 bases left between them. The CDR3 is 15 amino acids. The CDR3 reads CASGLGSALGETQYF. The CDR3 nucleotides are TGTGCTAGTGGTTTGGGTTCGGCCTTGGGAGAGACCCAGTACTTC.

The chain is built from TRBV29-1 and TRBJ1-6; D gene ambiguous. With 4 bases removed from V and 6 bases from J, the gap between germline ends came to 10 bases. The germline gives CDR1 SQVTM, CDR2 ANQGSEA. The CDR3 is 13 residues long. The CDR3 nucleotides read TGCAGCGTTGGCCAGACGGCTAATTCACCCCTCCACTTT. Its protein is CSVGQTANSPLHF.

The chain recombines TRBV20-1 with TRBJ2-3; 12 positions agree with TRBD2. The CDR3 spans 19 residues. V lost 8 bases to trimming and J lost 3 bases; unmatched junction nucleotides: 21. Germline CDR1 is DFQATT and CDR2 is SNEGSKA (reference sequence). The CDR3 loop reads CSHRRASGGAIMGTDTQYF. CDR3 in DNA: TGCAGTCATAGACGGGCTAGCGGGGGGGCCATAATGGGAACAGATACGCAGTATTTT.

This clonotype was found a few times. The chain couples TRBV20-1 to TRBJ2-1; TRBD2 agrees at 9 bases. This CDR3 has 15 amino acids. Per germline, CDR1 DFQATT and CDR2 SNEGSKA (reference sequence). Trimming cost V 0 bases and J 5 bases; bases outside gene matches: 5. The CDR3 sequence: CSAREPSGANNEQFF. The CDR3 DNA sequence: TGCAGTGCTAGAGAGCCTAGCGGGGCCAACAATGAGCAGTTCTTC.

In its sample, this clonotype was seen a few times. One junction end disagrees with the germline gene, perhaps due to a read error. The rearrangement links TRBV20-1 to TRBJ1-1; D not resolved. CDR3 length: 12 residues. Germline V gives CDR1 DFQATT, CDR2 SNEGSKA (reference sequence). This chain's CDR3 is CSAREPNTEAFF. CDR3 bases: TGCAGTGCCAGAGAGCCGAACACTGAAGCTTTCTTT.